The present entry profiles one T cell receptor beta chain with its context. The antigen remains undetermined. The sample comes from a study of T-cell memory formation after mild COVID-19. Study-level background: The study found TCR clusters largely donor specific. Study observations and caveats: Clones contracting over day 15 to 85 were CD4/CD8 balanced, with later expanders leaning CD4+. Contracting clones localized mainly to CM and EM when CD4+ and mainly to EMRA when CD8+.

The germline gives CDR1 DFQATT, CDR2 SNEGSKA (reference sequence). V shed 6 bases and J 4 bases; nucleotides not matched to a gene: 7. The CDR3 sequence is 14 residues long. Employing constant-segment primers, 5'RACE generated TCR alpha and TCR beta cDNA libraries bearing sample barcodes and UMIs. MiXCR, run by TCRdb on the 5' RACE reads, gives a single entry per CDR3 protein. The sample has more than 70,000 distinct CDR3 sequences, approximately 14% seen once; the top ten hold 25% to 35%. Material: PBMCs or a T cell subset sorted from them (not recorded which). This TCR was sampled from an adult woman who had mild COVID-19 (a few samples of this study predate the infection). Cell type and time point are not known. The chain employs TRBV20-1 and TRBJ2-5, with 11 bases identical to TRBD2. CDR3 in amino acids: CSASSGGASETQYF. The CDR3 DNA is TGCAGTGCAAGTAGCGGGGGGGCCTCAGAGACCCAGTACTTC.